This TCR beta chain was captured in a study of cytomegalovirus exposure and HLA in healthy donors. Study-wide results and limits: It was shown in a later analysis that HLA-associated TCR beta chains were more clonally expanded than other, equally common chains. In a later analysis, a missense DCLRE1C variant was linked to TCR beta V- and J-gene trimming. A later analysis found TCR association rates differed by HLA locus, highest for DRB1 and lowest for HLA-C.

Vbeta (60) and Jbeta (13) primers were used in the PCR. TCRdb's copy holds only in-frame clones and misses some; the assay was immunoSEQ multiplex PCR. The sample shows about 150,000 clones, roughly 77% of them seen only once. J lost 3 bases, V lost 0 bases, and 3 bases had no gene match. The CDR3 spans 16 residues. Per germline, CDR1 SEHNR and CDR2 FQNEAQ (reference sequence). As regards this clone: Its target is unknown.

This TCR derives from a man under 40 in good health and CMV-seropositive. The chain combines TRBV7-9 with TRBJ1-4; 8 bases agree with TRBD1. The source material was PBMCs. The CDR3 spells CASSLAQGGANEKLFF. The CDR3 nucleotides are TGTGCCAGCAGCTTAGCACAGGGGGGTGCTAATGAAAAACTGTTTTTT.